One and the same sample provided the 17 T cell receptor beta chains below, sequenced in a study of T cells in Graves' hyperthyroidism and ophthalmopathy. It was RNA transcripts that yielded the amplified TCR beta CDR3 regions. The HTBI set primed first-round TCR CDR3 RT-PCR. One entry per CDR3 protein, called by TCRdb with MiXCR from the multiplex PCR reads. The sample consists of 600,000 or so distinct CDR3 sequences, roughly 16% of them appearing once. Sequencing was done on a sample of blood. The source is a woman aged 25-40 years with Graves' hyperthyroidism.

To note about this clonotype: A much larger clone differs by one base, so this may be a read error. V gene TRBV5-1 combines with J gene TRBJ2-1, with TRBD1 matching over 7 bases. J lost 1 base, V lost 0 bases, and 4 bases had no gene match. The CDR3 runs 16 residues. Germline V gene sequence: CDR1 SGHRS, CDR2 YFSETQ. The CDR3 bases are TGCGCCAGCAGCTTGGATACAGGGGCTTCCTACAATGAGCAGTTCTTC. Its protein is CASSLDTGASYNEQFF. The full variable domain, with the rest looked up from reference TRBV5-1 and TRBJ2-1, is KAGVTQTPRYLIKTRGQQVTLSCSPISGHRSVSWYQQTPGQGLQFLFEYFSETQRNKGNFPGRFSGRQFSNSRSEMNVSTLELGDSALYLCASSLDTGASYNEQFFGPGTRLTVL.

In this sample, this clonotype turned up a few times. The chain employs TRBV25-1 and TRBJ2-3; D is perhaps TRBD1 (6 bases). V was pared by 2 bases and J by 10 bases, with 19 bases between. The CDR3 is 15 residues long. Germline CDR1 is MGHDK and CDR2 is SYGVNS. The CDR3 region has the DNA TGTGCCAGCAGTGAACAGGGGTGGGGTCGCTCGTCGCAGTATTTT. Protein: CASSEQGWGRSSQYF.

In this sample, this clonotype turned up many times. The chain has TRBV2 and TRBJ2-2; 14 bases are shared with TRBD2. After removal of 7 bases from V and 0 bases from J, the junction contained 1 base not matched to a gene. This CDR3 region has 16 residues. The germline V gene encodes CDR1 SNHLY and CDR2 FYNNEI. In nucleotides, the CDR3 is TGTGCCAGCACGGGACTAGCGGGAGCGAACACCGGGGAGCTGTTTTTT. It specifies CASTGLAGANTGELFF.

In its sample, this clonotype was seen many times. V and J are TRBV20-1 and TRBJ2-1, with D unclear. CDR3 length equals 12 residues. V dropped 3 bases and J dropped 2 bases, with 5 bases sitting between them. Germline-derived CDR1 and CDR2 are DFQATT and SNEGSKA (reference sequence). The CDR3 here is CSARVPYNEQFF. The DNA of the CDR3 is TGCAGTGCTAGGGTCCCCTACAATGAGCAGTTCTTC.

The table lists this clonotype with many counts. The V call is TRBV20-1, the J call TRBJ2-5; possibly TRBD2 for D (5 bases). Germline V gene data show CDR1 as DFQATT and CDR2 as SNEGSKA (reference sequence). The CDR3 totals 15 residues. V was shortened by 6 bases and J by 0 bases, with 17 bases between the two germline ends. DNA of the CDR3: TGCAGTGCGAGTAAAGGTACAGCGGACCAAGAGACCCAGTACTTC. Residues: CSASKGTADQETQYF.

CDR3 coding DNA: TGTGCCAGCAGCCTACAGAACCTAGGGGGCACAGATACGCAGTATTTT. This translates into CASSLQNLGGTDTQYF. The chain is built from TRBV3-1 and TRBJ2-3; weak D call: TRBD1 (5 bases). Germline V gene sequence: CDR1 LGHDT, CDR2 YNNKEL (reference sequence). Trimming took off 4 bases at V and 1 base at J, with 15 bases between the two ends. This CDR3 contains 16 residues.

This sequence joins TRBV15 and TRBJ1-5; weak D call: TRBD1 (5 bases). The V and J ends lost 6 bases and 2 bases respectively, with 11 bases between them. The CDR3 totals 14 residues. Germline lookup yields CDR1 LNHNV and CDR2 YYDKDF (reference sequence). CDR3 residues: CATRGGSGNQPQHF. In DNA, the CDR3 is TGTGCCACCAGGGGGGGTTCAGGCAATCAGCCCCAGCATTTT.

This clonotype was recorded at least ten times. The chain employs TRBV11-2 and TRBJ2-7; no clear D. The V end was cut by 0 bases, the J end by 7 bases, with 7 bases between. Germline CDR1 SGHAT, CDR2 FQNNGV. This CDR3 is 12 amino acids long. CDR3: CASSLDQREQYF. The CDR3 bases are TGTGCCAGCAGCTTAGATCAGAGGGAGCAGTACTTC.

This clonotype has ten or more counts. V and J are TRBV12-3 or TRBV12-4 and TRBJ1-1; a weak D match, TRBD1 (5 bases). Between the trimmed V and J ends, which lost 4 bases and 9 bases, there was a span of 18 bases. The CDR3 covers 14 residues. The CDR3 protein is CASSSYRSLLQAFF. Written as DNA, the CDR3 is TGTGCCAGCAGTTCGTACAGGTCCCTACTACAAGCTTTCTTT.

The chain joins TRBV7-2 to TRBJ2-3; 7 positions agree with TRBD2. J was trimmed by 2 bases and V by 8 bases; bases with no gene match: 4. Germline lookup yields CDR1 SGHTA and CDR2 FQGNSA. CDR3 length: 13 amino acids. In DNA, the CDR3 is TGTGCCAGCGTCCGGGACTACACAGATACGCAGTATTTT. It encodes CASVRDYTDTQYF.

A remark on this clonotype: This clone may be a read error of a much larger clone one base away. The chain joins TRBV2 to TRBJ1-5, with no clear D. Trimming removed 6 bases from V and 3 bases from J, with 12 bases in between. The CDR3 is made up of 14 amino acids. Germline lookup yields CDR1 SNHLY and CDR2 FYNNEI. In DNA, the CDR3 is TGTGCCAGCAGAAATCCGGGTGCCAATCAGCCCCAGCATTTT. Encoded protein: CASRNPGANQPQHF.

The chain recombines TRBV6-1 with TRBJ1-1; D not resolved. V lost 2 bases to trimming and J lost 3 bases, with 16 bases between them. There are 16 residues in the CDR3. Germline lookup yields CDR1 MNHNS and CDR2 SASEGT. CDR3 in amino acids: CASSELWQMEDTEAFF. CDR3 DNA: TGTGCCAGCAGTGAATTATGGCAGATGGAGGACACTGAAGCTTTCTTT.

This clonotype has more than one count but fewer than ten. This chain joins TRBV3-1 and TRBJ1-1, with 9 positions matching TRBD1. Germline loops: CDR1 LGHDT, CDR2 YNNKEL (reference sequence). The CDR3 totals 17 residues. V shed 4 bases and J 6 bases; nucleotides not matched to a gene: 15. The CDR3: CASSPFTGTGYSPEAFF. The CDR3 nucleotides are TGTGCCAGCAGCCCATTCACCGGGACAGGGTATAGCCCTGAAGCTTTCTTT.

The chain has TRBV10-3 and TRBJ1-1; 8 bases map to TRBD1. V gave up 0 bases and J gave up 5 bases; unmatched junction bases: 8. The CDR3 spans 16 residues. Germline assignment: CDR1 ENHRY and CDR2 SYGVKD. CDR3 loop: CAISESKGTGRTEAFF. CDR3 DNA sequence: TGTGCCATCAGTGAGTCGAAGGGGACAGGTCGTACTGAAGCTTTCTTT.

This clonotype occurred many times. This chain links TRBV2 with TRBJ1-5; TRBD1 might be the D (5 bases). Germline V gene sequence: CDR1 SNHLY, CDR2 FYNNEI. V lost 7 bases and J 3 bases, leaving 13 bases between the germline ends. This CDR3 contains 14 residues. The DNA for the CDR3 is TGTGCCAGCATGTTCGGGACGGCCAATCAGCCCCAGCATTTT. Protein product: CASMFGTANQPQHF.

In its sample, this clonotype was seen many times. The chain combines TRBV27 with TRBJ1-1; no firm D call. Trimming removed 6 bases from V and 0 bases from J, with 17 bases in between. The CDR3 has 16 residues. Germline loops: CDR1 MNHEY, CDR2 SMNVEV (reference sequence). The CDR3 sequence is CASSYTISSMNTEAFF. CDR3 coding DNA: TGTGCCAGCAGCTATACGATCAGCTCCATGAACACTGAAGCTTTCTTT.

Regarding this clonotype: A read error is possible here, since a much larger clone lies one base away. The chain uses TRBV20-1 and TRBJ2-7, with D perhaps TRBD1 or TRBD2 (5 bases each). V was trimmed by 6 bases and J by 5 bases, leaving 11 bases between them. The V gene's germline CDR1 is DFQATT and CDR2 SNEGSKA (reference sequence). The CDR3 spans 11 residues. CDR3: CSAGWDHEQYF. The DNA for the CDR3 is TGCAGTGCCGGGTGGGACCACGAGCAGTACTTC.